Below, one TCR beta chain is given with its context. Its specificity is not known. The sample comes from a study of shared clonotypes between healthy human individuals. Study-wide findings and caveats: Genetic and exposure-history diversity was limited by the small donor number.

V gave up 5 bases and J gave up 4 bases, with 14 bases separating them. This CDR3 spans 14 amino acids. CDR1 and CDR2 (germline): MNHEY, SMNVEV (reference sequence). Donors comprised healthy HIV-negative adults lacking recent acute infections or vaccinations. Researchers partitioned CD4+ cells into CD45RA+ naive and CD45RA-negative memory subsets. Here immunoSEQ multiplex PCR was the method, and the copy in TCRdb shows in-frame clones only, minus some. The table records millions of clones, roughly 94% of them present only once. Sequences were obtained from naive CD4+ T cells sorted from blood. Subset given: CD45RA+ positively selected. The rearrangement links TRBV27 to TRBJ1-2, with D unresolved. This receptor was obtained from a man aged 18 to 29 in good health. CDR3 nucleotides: TGTGCCAGCAGTCCCCGGGGATTTAGCTATGGCTACACCTTC. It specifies CASSPRGFSYGYTF.